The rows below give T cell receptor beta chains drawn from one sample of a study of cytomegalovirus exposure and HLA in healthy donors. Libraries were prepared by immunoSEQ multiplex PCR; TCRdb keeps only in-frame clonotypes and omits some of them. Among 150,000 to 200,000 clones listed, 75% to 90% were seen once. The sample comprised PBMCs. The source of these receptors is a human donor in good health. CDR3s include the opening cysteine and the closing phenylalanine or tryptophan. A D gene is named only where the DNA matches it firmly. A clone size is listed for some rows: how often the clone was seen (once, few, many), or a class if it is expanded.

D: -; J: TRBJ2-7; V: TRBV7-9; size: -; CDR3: CSSSLTQGEQYF; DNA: TGTTCCAGCAGCCTCACCCAGGGAGAGCAGTACTTC
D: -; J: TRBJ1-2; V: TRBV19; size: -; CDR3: CASREDSFLYTF; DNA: TGTGCCAGTAGAGAGGACAGCTTCTTATACACCTTC
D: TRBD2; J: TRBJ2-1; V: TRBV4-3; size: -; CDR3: CASSQDGTSGWRNEQFF; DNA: TGCGCCAGCAGCCAAGATGGGACTAGCGGGTGGAGGAATGAGCAGTTCTTC
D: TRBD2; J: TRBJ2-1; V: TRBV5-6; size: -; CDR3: CASSIPSGGFYNEQFF; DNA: TGTGCCAGCAGCATACCTAGCGGGGGGTTCTACAATGAGCAGTTCTTC
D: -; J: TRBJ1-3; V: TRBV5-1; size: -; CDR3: CASSLSGVDGNTIYF; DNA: TGCGCCAGCAGCTTGAGCGGGGTGGATGGAAACACCATATATTTT
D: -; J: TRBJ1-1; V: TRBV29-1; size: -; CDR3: CSVGGKMNTEAFF; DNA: TGCAGCGTTGGAGGGAAAATGAACACTGAAGCTTTCTTT
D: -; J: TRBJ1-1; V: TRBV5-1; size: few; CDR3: CASRQGVDTEAFF; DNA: TGCGCCAGCAGACAAGGGGTGGACACTGAAGCTTTCTTT
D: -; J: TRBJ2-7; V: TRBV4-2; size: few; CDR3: CASSQDEGAYEQYF; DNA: TGTGCCAGCAGCCAAGATGAGGGAGCCTACGAGCAGTACTTC
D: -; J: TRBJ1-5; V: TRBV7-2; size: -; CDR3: CASSLIAGQPQHF; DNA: TGTGCCAGCAGCTTAATCGCAGGTCAGCCCCAGCATTTT
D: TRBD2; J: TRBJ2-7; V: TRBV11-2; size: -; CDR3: CASTLGASGVYEQYF; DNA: TGTGCCAGCACCCTGGGGGCTAGCGGGGTCTACGAGCAGTACTTC
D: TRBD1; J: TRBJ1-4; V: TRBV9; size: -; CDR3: CASSPGTAGNEKLFF; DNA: TGTGCCAGCAGCCCCGGGACAGCCGGTAATGAAAAACTGTTTTTT
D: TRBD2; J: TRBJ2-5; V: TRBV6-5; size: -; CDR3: CASSYSAGVGETQYF; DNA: TGTGCCAGCAGTTACTCGGCGGGGGTGGGGGAGACCCAGTACTTC
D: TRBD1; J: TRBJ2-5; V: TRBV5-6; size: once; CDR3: CASSLGGTGKETQYF; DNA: TGTGCCAGCAGCTTGGGGGGGACAGGGAAAGAGACCCAGTACTTC
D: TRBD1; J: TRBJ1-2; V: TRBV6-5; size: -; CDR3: CASSGQGARGYTF; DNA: TGTGCCAGCAGCGGACAGGGGGCGCGTGGCTACACCTTC
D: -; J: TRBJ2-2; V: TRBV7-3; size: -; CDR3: CASSLIGSTGELFF; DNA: TGTGCCAGCAGCTTAATCGGTAGCACCGGGGAGCTGTTTTTT
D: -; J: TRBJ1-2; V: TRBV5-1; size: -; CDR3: CASSLSTDKMPLF; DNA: TGCGCCAGCAGCTTGTCGACAGATAAAATGCCTCTCTTC
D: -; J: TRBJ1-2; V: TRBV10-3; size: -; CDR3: CAISERPGEGYTF; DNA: TGTGCCATCAGTGAAAGGCCAGGGGAAGGCTACACCTTC
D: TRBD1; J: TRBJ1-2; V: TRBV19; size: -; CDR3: CASNGQERLLGYGYTF; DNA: TGTGCCAGTAACGGACAGGAGAGGTTACTAGGGTATGGCTACACCTTC
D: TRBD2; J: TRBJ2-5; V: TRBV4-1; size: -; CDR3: CASSRRTRQETQYF; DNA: TGCGCCAGCAGCCGACGGACTAGACAAGAGACCCAGTACTTC
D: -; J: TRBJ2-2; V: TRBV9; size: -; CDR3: CASSVRRGSNTGELFF; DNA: TGTGCCAGCAGCGTACGGCGCGGATCGAACACCGGGGAGCTGTTTTTT
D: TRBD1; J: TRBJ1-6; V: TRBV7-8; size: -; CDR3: CASRSQGAYSPLHF; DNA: TGTGCCAGCAGATCACAGGGGGCTTATTCACCCCTCCACTTT
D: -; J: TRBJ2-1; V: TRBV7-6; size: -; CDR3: CASSLENRDNEQFF; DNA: TGTGCCAGCAGCTTAGAGAACAGGGACAATGAGCAGTTCTTC
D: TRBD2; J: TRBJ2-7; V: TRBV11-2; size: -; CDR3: CASSPSGGGLDEQYF; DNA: TGTGCCAGCAGCCCGTCGGGGGGGGGCCTTGACGAGCAGTACTTC
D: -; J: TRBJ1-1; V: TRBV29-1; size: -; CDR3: CSVETVRAFF; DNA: TGCAGCGTTGAGACAGTAAGGGCTTTCTTT
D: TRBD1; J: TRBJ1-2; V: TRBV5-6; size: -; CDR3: CASSLQGARASGYTF; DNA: TGTGCCAGCAGCTTACAGGGGGCTAGAGCAAGTGGCTACACCTTC
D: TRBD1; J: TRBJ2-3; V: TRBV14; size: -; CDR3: CASSLWDRITSTDTQYF; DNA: TGTGCCAGCAGCCTATGGGACAGGATAACTAGCACAGATACGCAGTATTTT
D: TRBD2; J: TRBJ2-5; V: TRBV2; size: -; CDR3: CASSEGLAGWETQYF; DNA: TGTGCCAGCAGTGAAGGACTAGCGGGATGGGAGACCCAGTACTTC
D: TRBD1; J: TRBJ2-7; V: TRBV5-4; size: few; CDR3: CASSLPGTGIAEQYF; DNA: TGTGCCAGCAGCCTCCCCGGGACAGGAATCGCCGAGCAGTACTTC
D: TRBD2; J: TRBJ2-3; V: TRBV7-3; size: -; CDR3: CASSLSTGGPDTQYF; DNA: TGTGCCAGCAGCTTATCCACGGGGGGGCCGGATACGCAGTATTTT
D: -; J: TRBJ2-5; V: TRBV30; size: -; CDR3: CACSRKETQYF; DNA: TGTGCCTGCTCCCGTAAAGAGACCCAGTACTTC
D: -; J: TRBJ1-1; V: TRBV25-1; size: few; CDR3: CASSDAQGEAFF; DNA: TGTGCCAGCAGTGATGCGCAGGGAGAAGCTTTCTTT
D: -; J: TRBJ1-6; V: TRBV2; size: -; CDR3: CASRLSGVAPLHF; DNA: TGTGCCAGCAGATTGTCCGGGGTAGCACCCCTCCACTTT
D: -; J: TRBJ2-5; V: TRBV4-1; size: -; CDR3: CASSQVNLGIGAQETQYF; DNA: TGCGCCAGCAGCCAAGTTAACCTAGGGATAGGGGCCCAAGAGACCCAGTACTTC
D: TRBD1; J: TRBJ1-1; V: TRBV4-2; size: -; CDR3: CASSHLSKGGQGVTEAFF; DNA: TGTGCCAGCAGCCACCTAAGCAAAGGGGGACAGGGAGTTACTGAAGCTTTCTTT
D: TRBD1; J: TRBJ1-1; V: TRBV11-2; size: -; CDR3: CASSPSGTGLNTEAFF; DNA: TGTGCCAGCAGCCCATCAGGGACAGGGCTGAACACTGAAGCTTTCTTT
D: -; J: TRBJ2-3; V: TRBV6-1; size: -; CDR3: CASTERHSSTDTQYF; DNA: TGTGCCAGCACTGAGAGACATTCTAGCACAGATACGCAGTATTTT
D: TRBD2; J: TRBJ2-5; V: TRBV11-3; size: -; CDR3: CASSLGLAGGNQETQYF; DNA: TGTGCCAGCAGCCTCGGACTAGCGGGGGGCAACCAAGAGACCCAGTACTTC
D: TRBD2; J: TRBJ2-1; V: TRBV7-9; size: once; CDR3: CASSPPGLAGYYNEQFF; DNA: TGTGCCAGCAGCCCTCCTGGGCTAGCGGGATATTACAATGAGCAGTTCTTC
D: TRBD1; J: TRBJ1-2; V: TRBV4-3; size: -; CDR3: CASSQVVQGNRYGYTF; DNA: TGCGCCAGCAGCCAAGTTGTACAGGGGAATCGCTATGGCTACACCTTC
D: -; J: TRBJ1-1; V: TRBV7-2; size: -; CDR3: CASSYRGGVTEAFF; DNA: TGTGCCAGCAGCTATAGGGGGGGAGTGACTGAAGCTTTCTTT
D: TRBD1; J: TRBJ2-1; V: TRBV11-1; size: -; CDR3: CASSLGTGRDYYNEQFF; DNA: TGTGCCAGCAGCTTAGGGACAGGGCGCGATTACTACAATGAGCAGTTCTTC
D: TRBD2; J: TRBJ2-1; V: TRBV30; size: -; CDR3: CAWSWGVSMSGGPYNEQFF; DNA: TGTGCCTGGAGTTGGGGGGTCTCGATGAGCGGGGGGCCCTACAATGAGCAGTTCTTC
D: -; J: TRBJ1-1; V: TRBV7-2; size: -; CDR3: CASSFRRNTEAFF; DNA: TGTGCCAGCAGCTTCCGGAGGAACACTGAAGCTTTCTTT
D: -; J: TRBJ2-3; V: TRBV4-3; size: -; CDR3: CASSQESQTSTDTQYF; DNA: TGCGCCAGCAGCCAAGAGTCCCAGACTAGCACAGATACGCAGTATTTT
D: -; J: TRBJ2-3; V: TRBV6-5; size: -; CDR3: CASRGGFGIDTQYF; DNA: TGTGCCAGCAGGGGGGGTTTTGGGATAGATACGCAGTATTTT
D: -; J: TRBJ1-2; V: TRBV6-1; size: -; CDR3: CASSELGRSGYTF; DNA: TGTGCCAGCAGTGAATTGGGGAGAAGCGGCTACACCTTC
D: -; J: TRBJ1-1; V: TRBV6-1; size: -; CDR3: CASSEAGDRKNTEAFF; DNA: TGTGCCAGCAGTGAAGCGGGTGACAGAAAGAACACTGAAGCTTTCTTT